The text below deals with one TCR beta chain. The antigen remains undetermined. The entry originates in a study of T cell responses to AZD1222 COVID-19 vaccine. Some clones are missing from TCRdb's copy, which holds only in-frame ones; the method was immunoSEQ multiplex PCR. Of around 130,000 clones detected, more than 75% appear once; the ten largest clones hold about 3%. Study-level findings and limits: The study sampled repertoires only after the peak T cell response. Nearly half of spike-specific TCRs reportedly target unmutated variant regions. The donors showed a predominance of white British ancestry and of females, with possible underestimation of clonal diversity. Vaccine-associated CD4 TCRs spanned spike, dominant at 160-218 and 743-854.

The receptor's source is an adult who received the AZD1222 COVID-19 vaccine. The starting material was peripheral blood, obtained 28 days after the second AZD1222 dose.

CDR3 coding DNA: TGTGCCAGTAGTATTCGGCCATATGGCTACACCTTC. This translates into CASSIRPYGYTF. V gene TRBV19 combines with J gene TRBJ1-2; no clear D. This CDR3 region has 12 residues. The V gene's germline CDR1 is LNHDA and CDR2 SQIVND (reference sequence). Deletions cut 3 bases from V and 5 bases from J, with 7 bases between.